This T cell receptor (beta chain) was sequenced in a study of graft-versus-host responses after intestinal transplantation. Study-level background: Recipients were given multivisceral, liver-intestinal, or isolated intestinal transplants.

V was trimmed by 0 bases and J by 7 bases, leaving 15 bases between them. The germline V gene has CDR1 LGHNA and CDR2 YNFKEQ. This CDR3 is built from 15 residues. Only in-frame clones appear in the TCRdb table, and some are missing; sequencing was by immunoSEQ multiplex PCR. The data show about 14,000 clones, about 29% seen once. Relative to its sample, this clone is medium-sized (0.01 to 0.1%). Irradiated, violet-dye-labeled stimulator cells, approximately 200,000 in number, were plated with approximately 200,000 CFSE-labeled responder cells. This TCR came from a human patient who received an intestinal transplant. The chain couples TRBV4-2 to TRBJ1-2; D ambiguous. Source: alloreactive CD4+ T cells from a mixed lymphocyte reaction culture, taken before intestinal transplant. Subset reported: CFSE-low proliferating T cells sorted from roughly 6-day pre-transplant mixed lymphocyte reaction (GvH or HvG direction). CDR3 in amino acids: CASSQDKDVERGYTF. As DNA, the CDR3 is TGTGCCAGCAGCCAAGACAAGGACGTGGAGCGTGGCTACACCTTC.